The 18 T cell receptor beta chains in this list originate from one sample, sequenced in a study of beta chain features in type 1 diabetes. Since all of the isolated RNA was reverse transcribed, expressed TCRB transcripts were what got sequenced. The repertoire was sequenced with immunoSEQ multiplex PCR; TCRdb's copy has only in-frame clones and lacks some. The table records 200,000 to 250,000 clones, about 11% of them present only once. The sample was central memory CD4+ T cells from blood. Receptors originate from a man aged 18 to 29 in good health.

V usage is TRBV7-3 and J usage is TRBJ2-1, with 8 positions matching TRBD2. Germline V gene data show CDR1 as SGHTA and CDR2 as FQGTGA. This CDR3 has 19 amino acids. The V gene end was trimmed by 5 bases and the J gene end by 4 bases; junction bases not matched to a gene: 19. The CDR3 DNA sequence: TGTGCCAGCAGCCCATGGCGAGGGACTAGGGATACCCAATACAATGAGCAGTTCTTC. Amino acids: CASSPWRGTRDTQYNEQFF.

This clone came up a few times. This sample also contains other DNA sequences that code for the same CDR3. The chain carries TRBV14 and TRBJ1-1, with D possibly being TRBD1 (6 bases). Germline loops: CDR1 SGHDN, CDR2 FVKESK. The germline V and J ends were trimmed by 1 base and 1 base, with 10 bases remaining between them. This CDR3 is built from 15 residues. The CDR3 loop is CASSQVRRGNTEAFF. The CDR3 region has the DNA TGTGCCAGCAGCCAAGTCCGCAGGGGGAACACTGAAGCTTTCTTT. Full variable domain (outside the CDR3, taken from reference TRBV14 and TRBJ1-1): EAGVTQFPSHSVIEKGQTVTLRCDPISGHDNLYWYRRVMGKEIKFLLHFVKESKQDESGMPNNRFLAERTGGTYSTLKVQPAELEDSGVYFCASSQVRRGNTEAFFGQGTRLTVV.

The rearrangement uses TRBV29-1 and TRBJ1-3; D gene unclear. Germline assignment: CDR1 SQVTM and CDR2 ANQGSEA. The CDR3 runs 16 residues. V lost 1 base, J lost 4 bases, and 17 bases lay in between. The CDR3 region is CSVEGGRDTLGNTIYF. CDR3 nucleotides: TGCAGCGTTGAAGGTGGGAGAGATACATTGGGAAACACCATATATTTT.

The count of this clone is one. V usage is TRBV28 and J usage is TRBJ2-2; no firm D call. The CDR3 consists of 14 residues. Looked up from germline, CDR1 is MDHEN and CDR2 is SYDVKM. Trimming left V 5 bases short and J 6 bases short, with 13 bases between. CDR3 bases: TGTGCCAGCAGTAGCTATAGCACCTCCGGGGAGCTGTTTTTT. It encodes CASSSYSTSGELFF.

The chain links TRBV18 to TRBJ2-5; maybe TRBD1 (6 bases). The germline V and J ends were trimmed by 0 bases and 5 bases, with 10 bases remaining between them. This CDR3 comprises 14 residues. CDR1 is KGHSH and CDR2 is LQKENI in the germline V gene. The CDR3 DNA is TGTGCCAGCTCACCACCTCAGGGGCGGGAGACCCAGTACTTC. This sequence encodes CASSPPQGRETQYF.

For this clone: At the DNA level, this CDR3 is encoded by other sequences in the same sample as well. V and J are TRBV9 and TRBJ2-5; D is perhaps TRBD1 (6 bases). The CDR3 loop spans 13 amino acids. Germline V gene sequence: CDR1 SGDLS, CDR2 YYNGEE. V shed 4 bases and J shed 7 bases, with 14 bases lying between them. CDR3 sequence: CASSPQGWGTQYF. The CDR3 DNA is TGTGCCAGCAGCCCACAGGGCTGGGGGACCCAGTACTTC.

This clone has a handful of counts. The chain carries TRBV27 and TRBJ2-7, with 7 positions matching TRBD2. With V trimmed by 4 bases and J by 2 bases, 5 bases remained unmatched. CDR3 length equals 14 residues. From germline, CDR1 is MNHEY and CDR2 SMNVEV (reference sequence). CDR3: CASSSLTSAYEQYF. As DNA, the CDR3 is TGTGCCAGCAGTTCCCTAACTAGCGCCTACGAGCAGTACTTC.

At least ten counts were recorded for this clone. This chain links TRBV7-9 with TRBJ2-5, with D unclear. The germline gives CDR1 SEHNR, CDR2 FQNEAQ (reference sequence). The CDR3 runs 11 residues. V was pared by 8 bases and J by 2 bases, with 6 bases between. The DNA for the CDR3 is TGTGCCAGCCAACAGCAAGAGACCCAGTACTTC. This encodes CASQQQETQYF.

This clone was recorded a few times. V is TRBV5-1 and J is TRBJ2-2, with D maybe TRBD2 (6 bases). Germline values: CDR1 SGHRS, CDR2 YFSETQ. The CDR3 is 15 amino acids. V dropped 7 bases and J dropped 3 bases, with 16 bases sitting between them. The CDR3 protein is CASSPTGGYTGELFF. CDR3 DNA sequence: TGCGCCAGCTCTCCAACTGGAGGGTACACCGGGGAGCTGTTTTTT.

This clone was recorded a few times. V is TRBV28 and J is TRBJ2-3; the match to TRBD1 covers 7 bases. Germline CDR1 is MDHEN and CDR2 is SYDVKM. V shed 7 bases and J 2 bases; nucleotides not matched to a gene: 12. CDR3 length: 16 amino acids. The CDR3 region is CASTRPQTGYTDTQYF. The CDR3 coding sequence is TGTGCCAGCACTAGGCCCCAGACAGGGTACACAGATACGCAGTATTTT. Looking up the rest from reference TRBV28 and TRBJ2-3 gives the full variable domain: DVKVTQSSRYLVKRTGEKVFLECVQDMDHENMFWYRQDPGLGLRLIYFSYDVKMKEKGDIPEGYSVSREKKERFSLILESASTNQTSMYLCASTRPQTGYTDTQYFGPGTRLTVL.

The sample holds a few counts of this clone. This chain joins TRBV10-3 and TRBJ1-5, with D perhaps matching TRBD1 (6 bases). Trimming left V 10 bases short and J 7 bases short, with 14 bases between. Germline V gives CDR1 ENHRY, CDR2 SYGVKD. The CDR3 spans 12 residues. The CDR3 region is CATQGLGQPQHF. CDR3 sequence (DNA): TGTGCCACCCAGGGGCTAGGACAGCCCCAGCATTTT.

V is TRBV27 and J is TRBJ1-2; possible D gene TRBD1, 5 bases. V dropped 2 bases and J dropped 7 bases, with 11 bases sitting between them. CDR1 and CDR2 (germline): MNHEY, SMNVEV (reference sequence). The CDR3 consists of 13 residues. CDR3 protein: CASSLQGSGGYTF. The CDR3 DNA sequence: TGTGCCAGCAGTTTACAGGGTTCGGGTGGCTACACCTTC.

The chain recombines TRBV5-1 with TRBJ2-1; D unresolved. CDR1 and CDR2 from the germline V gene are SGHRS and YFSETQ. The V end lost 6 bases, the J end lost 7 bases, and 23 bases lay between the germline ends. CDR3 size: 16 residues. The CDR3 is CASNDPMDGTGNEQFF. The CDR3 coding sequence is TGCGCCAGCAACGATCCGATGGACGGAACTGGGAATGAGCAGTTCTTC.

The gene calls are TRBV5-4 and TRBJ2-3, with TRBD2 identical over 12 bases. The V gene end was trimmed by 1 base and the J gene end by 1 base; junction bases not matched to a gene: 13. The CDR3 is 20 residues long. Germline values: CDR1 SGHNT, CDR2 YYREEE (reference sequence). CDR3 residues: CASSLLLAGGFKGGTDTQYF. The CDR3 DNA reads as TGTGCCAGCAGCTTGTTACTAGCGGGAGGATTTAAGGGAGGCACAGATACGCAGTATTTT.

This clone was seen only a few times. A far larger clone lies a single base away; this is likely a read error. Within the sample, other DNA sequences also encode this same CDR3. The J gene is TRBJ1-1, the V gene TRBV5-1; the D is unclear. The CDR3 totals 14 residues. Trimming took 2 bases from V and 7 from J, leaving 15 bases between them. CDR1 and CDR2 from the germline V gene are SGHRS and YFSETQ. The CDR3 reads CASSFGRSHDEAFF. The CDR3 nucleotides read TGCGCCAGCAGCTTTGGACGCTCCCATGATGAAGCTTTCTTT.

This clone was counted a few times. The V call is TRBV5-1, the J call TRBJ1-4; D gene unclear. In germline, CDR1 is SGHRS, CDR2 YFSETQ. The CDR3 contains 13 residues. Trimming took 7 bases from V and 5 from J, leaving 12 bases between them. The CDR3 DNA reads TGCGCCAGCGGCCTTAGCGGGAATGAAAAACTGTTTTTT. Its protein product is CASGLSGNEKLFF.

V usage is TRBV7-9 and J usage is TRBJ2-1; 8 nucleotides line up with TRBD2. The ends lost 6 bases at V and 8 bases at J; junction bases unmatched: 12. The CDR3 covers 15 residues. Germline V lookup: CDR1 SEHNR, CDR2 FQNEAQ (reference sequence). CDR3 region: CASSYGGLVMDEQFF. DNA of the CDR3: TGTGCCAGCAGTTACGGGGGACTAGTAATGGATGAGCAGTTCTTC. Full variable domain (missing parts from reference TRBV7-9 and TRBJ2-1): DTGVSQNPRHKITKRGQNVTFRCDPISEHNRLYWYRQTLGQGPEFLTYFQNEAQLEKSRLLSDRFSAERPKGSFSTLEIQRTEQGDSAMYLCASSYGGLVMDEQFFGPGTRLTVL.

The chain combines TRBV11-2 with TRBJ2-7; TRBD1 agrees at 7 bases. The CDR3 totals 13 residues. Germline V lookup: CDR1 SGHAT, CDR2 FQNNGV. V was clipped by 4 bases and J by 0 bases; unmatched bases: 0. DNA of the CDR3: TGTGCCAGCAGCTGGGACAGCTCCTACGAGCAGTACTTC. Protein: CASSWDSSYEQYF. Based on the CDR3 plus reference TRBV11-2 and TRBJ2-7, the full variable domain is EAGVAQSPRYKIIEKRQSVAFWCNPISGHATLYWYQQILGQGPKLLIQFQNNGVVDDSQLPKDRFSAERLKGVDSTLKIQPAKLEDSAVYLCASSWDSSYEQYFGPGTRLTVT.